This TCR beta chain emerged from a study of cytomegalovirus exposure and HLA in healthy donors. General study results and limits: Some TCR beta chains (roughly 160 of them) were listed as cytomegalovirus-associated.

The PCR was carried out with 60 Vbeta primers and 13 Jbeta primers. Using immunoSEQ multiplex PCR, the repertoire was profiled, and TCRdb retains in-frame clones only, with some absent. Its table lists about 160,000 clones. On this clone: Its antigen is not known.

There are 13 residues in the CDR3. Per germline, CDR1 MNHEY and CDR2 SVGAGI. The V segment lost 6 bases and the J segment 9 bases; nucleotides outside the gene matches: 7. Sequencing was performed on PBMCs. The chain employs TRBV6-5 and TRBJ2-1; 8 nucleotides line up with TRBD1. The receptor's source is a young man in good health and CMV-seronegative. This chain's CDR3 is CASRGTGSGEQFF. The DNA for the CDR3 is TGTGCCAGCAGGGGGACAGGTAGTGGTGAGCAGTTCTTC.